These T cell receptor beta chains were read from a single sample in a study of graft-versus-host responses after intestinal transplantation. Sequencing was performed with immunoSEQ multiplex PCR; in TCRdb, only in-frame clones are kept and a portion is missing. The sample has 100,000 or so clones, roughly nine tenths seen once. These receptors lack a known antigen. The sample in question was unstimulated CD4+ T cells sorted from spleen or lymph node cells, obtained before intestinal transplant. These receptors came from a human donor who received an intestinal transplant. Each CDR3 is given without its conserved first and last residue. Fields, in order: CDR3 protein, V gene, J gene.

ASSFGGQDYYGYT	TRBV5-4	TRBJ1-2
ASSQDVGRYT	TRBV4-1	TRBJ1-2
ASSLATGTLTDTQY	TRBV5-1	TRBJ2-3
ASKRGGERAGTGELF	TRBV11-2	TRBJ2-2
ASLMYNEQF	TRBV10-2	TRBJ2-1
ASSPLPGQEEAF	TRBV18	TRBJ1-1
ASSTRQGTDTQY	TRBV6-5	TRBJ2-3
ASSKLGAPYGYT	TRBV21-1	TRBJ1-2
ASSRRTTGAEAF	TRBV6-5	TRBJ1-1
ASSLGLAGGSYEQY	TRBV7-2	.
ASRPEPGGYGYT	TRBV6-6	TRBJ1-2
AWSVISGVYEQY	TRBV30	TRBJ2-7
ASSFRTGRNNSPLH	TRBV7-9	TRBJ1-6
ASIGAGRNSPLH	TRBV6-1	TRBJ1-6
ASSYGTNNEQF	TRBV6-6	TRBJ2-1
ASSPTGTERGYT	TRBV9	TRBJ1-2
ASSGTGPQETQY	TRBV5-1	TRBJ2-5
ASIAGQGLYGYT	TRBV19	TRBJ1-2
ASRETSGDSYEQY	TRBV5-1	TRBJ2-7
ASKVGGSTDTQY	TRBV10-2	TRBJ2-3
ASRTGTDSNEQF	TRBV2	TRBJ2-1
ASTLGTGYNEQF	TRBV19	TRBJ2-1
ASSLVARGPETQY	TRBV7-2	TRBJ2-5
ASSEYWTGVDQPQH	TRBV6-1	TRBJ1-5
ASSLTGVGNQPQH	TRBV18	TRBJ1-5
ASSFIGGSDTQY	TRBV5-1	TRBJ2-3
ASSYGGGVNQPQH	TRBV6-5	TRBJ1-5
AGQGRNTEAF	TRBV30	TRBJ1-1
ASTGGYNEQF	TRBV19	TRBJ2-1
ASTDSWQYEQY	TRBV2	TRBJ2-7
ASSLETGTEQY	TRBV9	TRBJ2-7
ASSENRGREQY	TRBV10-2	TRBJ2-7
ASSLNGAGRGNEQY	TRBV28	TRBJ2-7
ASSSGTGGKSQH	TRBV19	TRBJ1-5
ASSLRGNTGELF	TRBV5-6	TRBJ2-2
AIQNIGDTTEAF	TRBV6-1	TRBJ1-1
ASSLQDTSYEQY	TRBV6-5	TRBJ2-7
ASSIRWRETQY	TRBV19	TRBJ2-5
ASSLREEAF	TRBV5-8	TRBJ1-1
ASSEAGLMNNEQF	TRBV10-1	TRBJ2-1
ASSSSTGGKGYT	TRBV6-6	TRBJ1-2
ASSAGTGNSPLH	TRBV18	TRBJ1-6
ASSFAGGSGNEQF	TRBV11-3	TRBJ2-1
ASSYTSGGNEQF	TRBV6-5	TRBJ2-1
ASSLEGHNYGYT	TRBV27	TRBJ1-2
ASSQGSTSGLDTQY	TRBV4-2	TRBJ2-3
ASRPQGYEQY	TRBV6-6	TRBJ2-7
ASSIRLAGPYEQY	TRBV19	.
ASSPRTGALNYGYT	TRBV5-6	TRBJ1-2
ASNRRGTAQETQY	TRBV6-1	TRBJ2-5